One T cell receptor (beta chain) is described in this entry. Its antigen is undetermined. This table comes from immunoSEQ multiplex PCR, and its TCRdb copy is limited to in-frame clones, with some not included. The sample has 160,000 or so clones, about 90% seen once. This specimen comes from a study of T cell responses to AZD1222 COVID-19 vaccine. Findings and caveats of the study: Of the AZD1222 recipients, only five or six were seropositive at baseline. Mostly white British, mostly female donors; authors suggested clonal diversity may be underestimated.

This CDR3 has 16 amino acids. The V gene's germline CDR1 is SGHRS and CDR2 YFSETQ. V trimming: 0 bases; J trimming: 3 bases; junction bases outside the gene matches: 5. The receptor was isolated from an adult in good health. The chain is built from TRBV5-1 and TRBJ2-4; 8 nucleotides agree with TRBD2. The specimen comprised peripheral blood, sampled on day 0 of MenACWY control vaccination. CDR3 loop: CASSLEVAGSKNIQYF. CDR3 DNA sequence: TGCGCCAGCAGCTTGGAGGTAGCGGGAAGCAAAAACATTCAGTACTTC.